What follows are 20 T cell receptor beta chains derived from one specimen sequenced in a study of blood T cell repertoires in COVID-19. This table comes from immunoSEQ multiplex PCR, and its TCRdb copy is limited to in-frame clones, with some not included. Among about 160,000 clones listed, about nine tenths were seen once. Material: peripheral blood. These receptor sequences come from a young man with acute or convalescent COVID-19.

This clone showed up just once. The rearrangement joins TRBV18 to TRBJ2-5, with D hard to call. The germline V gene has CDR1 KGHSH and CDR2 LQKENI. CDR3 length: 16 residues. V gave up 1 base and J gave up 5 bases, with 17 bases separating them. In DNA form, the CDR3 reads TGTGCCAGCTCACCACGAAAAACACCCGATGTGGAGACCCAGTACTTC. Translated, it gives CASSPRKTPDVETQYF.

This clone was seen ten or more times. The V and J genes are TRBV27 and TRBJ2-1, with 7 bases that match TRBD2. The CDR3 runs 15 residues. Trimming removed 6 bases from V and 4 bases from J; junction bases left unmatched: 9. CDR1 is MNHEY, CDR2 SMNVEV, per germline (reference sequence). DNA for the CDR3: TGTGCCAGCAGCAGACGGGGACTACCGTACAATGAGCAGTTCTTC. Its translation is CASSRRGLPYNEQFF.

The genes are TRBV19 and TRBJ1-2; tentative D call: TRBD1 (6 bases). V was clipped by 3 bases and J by 7 bases, with 9 bases between them. From germline, CDR1 is LNHDA and CDR2 SQIVND (reference sequence). The CDR3 spans 12 residues. CDR3 region: CASSIGGAGYTF. The DNA of the CDR3 is TGTGCCAGTAGTATCGGGGGGGCTGGCTACACCTTC.

This chain joins TRBV18 and TRBJ1-2; D might be TRBD1 (6 bases). This CDR3 spans 13 amino acids. Trimming left V 5 bases short and J 3 bases short, with 10 bases between. Germline lookup yields CDR1 KGHSH and CDR2 LQKENI. The CDR3 DNA follows: TGTGCCAGCTCAACGTGGACAGACTATGGCTACACCTTC. It yields the protein CASSTWTDYGYTF.

The gene calls are TRBV7-9 and TRBJ2-1, with 10 bases aligning to TRBD2. Germline-derived CDR1 and CDR2 are SEHNR and FQNEAQ (reference sequence). This CDR3 is built from 17 residues. J was trimmed by 4 bases and V by 2 bases; bases with no gene match: 8. Here the CDR3 DNA reads TGTGCCAGCAGCTTAAGTGTGGGACTAGCGCGATACAATGAGCAGTTCTTC. Its protein is CASSLSVGLARYNEQFF.

This clone was seen a single time. This rearrangement joins TRBV9 to TRBJ1-2; TRBD1 matches 10 bases. The CDR3 length is 14 residues. V shed 5 bases, J shed 5 bases, and the junction held 6 bases outside the gene matches. The germline V gene encodes CDR1 SGDLS and CDR2 YYNGEE. The CDR3 loop is CASRRLDRGYGYTF. DNA for the CDR3: TGTGCCAGCAGACGACTGGACAGGGGGTATGGCTACACCTTC. The complete variable domain, with remaining parts taken from reference TRBV9 and TRBJ1-2, reads DSGVTQTPKHLITATGQRVTLRCSPRSGDLSVYWYQQSLDQGLQFLIQYYNGEERAKGNILERFSAQQFPDLHSELNLSSLELGDSALYFCASRRLDRGYGYTFGSGTRLTVV.

The chain uses TRBV5-1 and TRBJ2-7; D is possibly TRBD2 (5 bases). Germline assignment: CDR1 SGHRS and CDR2 YFSETQ. The CDR3 loop spans 16 amino acids. With 4 bases removed from V and 2 bases from J, the gap between germline ends came to 19 bases. The CDR3 here is CASSIEPAGAAYEQYF. CDR3 bases: TGCGCCAGCAGCATAGAGCCGGCGGGTGCCGCCTACGAGCAGTACTTC.

The V gene is TRBV5-1, the J gene TRBJ2-1; 11 nucleotides align to TRBD2. V trimming: 2 bases; J trimming: 4 bases; junction bases outside the gene matches: 5. The CDR3 runs 16 residues. Germline V gives CDR1 SGHRS, CDR2 YFSETQ. Here the CDR3 reads CASSFATSGRYNEQFF. Written as DNA, the CDR3 is TGCGCCAGCAGCTTCGCAACTAGCGGGAGATACAATGAGCAGTTCTTC.

The V and J genes are TRBV24-1 and TRBJ1-2, with TRBD1 matching 9 bases. This CDR3 has 15 amino acids. The ends lost 3 bases at V and 2 bases at J; junction bases unmatched: 3. Germline V CDR1 and CDR2: KGHDR, SFDVKD. As DNA, the CDR3 is TGTGCCACCAGTGATCGGGACAGGGCCAACTATGGCTACACCTTC. Its translation is CATSDRDRANYGYTF.

This chain joins TRBV18 and TRBJ2-7, with TRBD1 matching 9 bases. Germline lookup yields CDR1 KGHSH and CDR2 LQKENI. V trimming: 1 base; J trimming: 7 bases; junction bases outside the gene matches: 11. CDR3 length: 16 residues. The CDR3 DNA sequence: TGTGCCAGCTCACCACGTCCTACAGGGGGCGCTGGGGAGCAGTACTTC. It is translated as CASSPRPTGGAGEQYF. Full variable domain (rest looked up from reference TRBV18 and TRBJ2-7): NAGVMQNPRHLVRRRGQEARLRCSPMKGHSHVYWYRQLPEEGLKFMVYLQKENIIDESGMPKERFSAEFPKEGPSILRIQQVVRGDSAAYFCASSPRPTGGAGEQYFGPGTRLTVT.

The chain is built from TRBV6-5 and TRBJ1-2; a weak D match, TRBD1 (5 bases). CDR1 and CDR2 (germline): MNHEY, SVGAGI. Trimming pared 2 bases from V and 5 bases from J, leaving 9 bases between. CDR3 size: 13 residues. The CDR3 DNA sequence: TGTGCCAGCAGTTACGGGGGGTATTATGGCTACACCTTC. It encodes CASSYGGYYGYTF.

The V call is TRBV12-3 or TRBV12-4, the J call TRBJ2-1, with TRBD1 identical over 7 bases. With V trimmed by 5 bases and J by 9 bases, 7 bases remained unmatched. This CDR3 comprises 13 residues. As DNA, the CDR3 is TGTGCCAGCAGTCTCGGAAGGGGGCGTGAGCAGTTCTTC. Its translation: CASSLGRGREQFF.

This clone was observed a few times. CDR3 nucleotide sequence: TGTGCCAGCAGCTTAGAGGACAGCAGCAATCAGCCCCAGCATTTT. This translates into CASSLEDSSNQPQHF. The chain carries TRBV11-2 and TRBJ1-5; TRBD1 is a possible D gene (6 bases). This CDR3 has 15 amino acids. V was pared by 0 bases and J by 1 base, with 7 bases between. From germline, CDR1 is SGHAT and CDR2 FQNNGV.

The chain recombines TRBV29-1 with TRBJ1-2; 12 positions agree with TRBD1. From germline, CDR1 is SQVTM and CDR2 ANQGSEA. J was trimmed by 5 bases and V by 2 bases; bases with no gene match: 6. CDR3 length: 15 amino acids. This CDR3 is CSVEMGQGAHYGYTF. CDR3 in DNA: TGCAGCGTTGAAATGGGACAGGGGGCGCATTATGGCTACACCTTC.

The CDR3 reads CASSLGGATNEKLFF. The CDR3 DNA reads as TGTGCCAGCAGCTTGGGGGGAGCCACTAATGAAAAACTGTTTTTT. The rearrangement links TRBV5-8 to TRBJ1-4; D is unclear. CDR3 length: 15 residues. Germline lookup yields CDR1 SGHTS and CDR2 YDEGEE. V shed 0 bases and J shed 2 bases, with 8 bases lying between them.

The chain employs TRBV5-1 and TRBJ1-2, with TRBD1 matching over 9 bases. Germline CDR1 is SGHRS and CDR2 is YFSETQ. Trimming at V came to 3 bases and at J to 8 bases, leaving 14 bases not matched to a gene. The CDR3 has 16 amino acids. This CDR3 is CASSWNAGQGPVGYTF. The CDR3 DNA is TGCGCCAGCAGCTGGAACGCCGGACAGGGGCCCGTCGGCTACACCTTC.

This chain uses TRBV27 with TRBJ2-7; D is perhaps TRBD2 (8 bases). The V gene lost 6 bases and the J gene lost 2 bases, with 32 bases spanning the gap. CDR1 and CDR2 (germline): MNHEY, SMNVEV (reference sequence). The CDR3 contains 20 residues. The CDR3 sequence: CASRGRQGPLSSGRTYEQYF. In nucleotides, the CDR3 is TGTGCCAGCAGGGGACGACAGGGCCCTCTTTCGAGCGGGAGAACCTACGAGCAGTACTTC.

This chain links TRBV24-1 with TRBJ2-2, with D perhaps matching TRBD1 (5 bases). Germline CDR1 and CDR2: KGHDR and SFDVKD. V lost 7 bases, J lost 5 bases, and 10 bases lay in between. The CDR3 runs 13 residues. This chain's CDR3 is CATRGQSTGELFF. CDR3 DNA: TGTGCCACCAGGGGGCAAAGTACCGGGGAGCTGTTTTTT.

This chain links TRBV7-9 with TRBJ1-3; D remains ambiguous. The CDR3 runs 15 residues. V lost 5 bases and J lost 2, with 13 bases in between. Looked up from germline, CDR1 is SEHNR and CDR2 is FQNEAQ (reference sequence). The CDR3 loop reads CASSPDSYTGNTIYF. In nucleotides, the CDR3 is TGTGCCAGCAGCCCTGACTCTTACACTGGAAACACCATATATTTT.

The chain carries TRBV27 and TRBJ1-2; D might be TRBD1 (6 bases). The CDR3 length is 14 residues. Looked up from germline, CDR1 is MNHEY and CDR2 is SMNVEV (reference sequence). Trimming removed 7 bases from V and 3 bases from J, with 15 bases in between. DNA for the CDR3: TGTGCCAGCACTCACAGGGTTGGGGACTATGGCTACACCTTC. It translates to CASTHRVGDYGYTF.